A single sample gave rise to the 31 T cell receptor beta chains below, sequenced in a study of shared clonotypes between healthy human individuals. Assay used: immunoSEQ multiplex PCR; TCRdb lists only in-frame clones, some missing. Found here are about 1,500,000 clones, roughly 95% of them singletons; the top ten hold roughly 1.2%. The sample was naive CD4+ T cells sorted from blood. As to subset: CD45RA+ positively selected. These receptors were obtained from a man aged 25-45 years in good health.

J is TRBJ2-5 and V is TRBV14; D not resolved. V was pared by 4 bases and J by 5 bases, with 5 bases between. The CDR3 length is 11 residues. Germline CDR1 is SGHDN and CDR2 is FVKESK. The CDR3 loop reads CASSLSETQYF. The CDR3 bases are TGTGCCAGCAGCCTTTCGGAGACCCAGTACTTC.

J is TRBJ2-1 and V is TRBV7-3; 13 bases fit TRBD2. CDR3 length: 15 residues. CDR1 and CDR2 (germline): SGHTA, FQGTGA. The trim removed 5 bases at V and 6 bases at J, leaving 4 bases unmatched. CDR3 amino acids: CASSIGLAGANEQFF. DNA of the CDR3: TGTGCCAGCAGCATTGGACTAGCGGGGGCCAATGAGCAGTTCTTC. Drawing the rest from reference TRBV7-3 and TRBJ2-1, the complete variable domain is GAGVSQTPSNKVTEKGKYVELRCDPISGHTALYWYRQSLGQGPEFLIYFQGTGAADDSGLPNDRFFAVRPEGSVSTLKIQRTERGDSAVYLCASSIGLAGANEQFFGPGTRLTVL.

The chain employs TRBV19 and TRBJ2-7; D is possibly TRBD2 (6 bases). The CDR3 consists of 16 residues. Looked up from germline, CDR1 is LNHDA and CDR2 is SQIVND (reference sequence). The ends were cut back, 1 base at V and 6 bases at J, with 19 bases in the middle. CDR3 sequence reads: CASSIGVPGNGGEQYF. DNA of the CDR3: TGTGCCAGTAGTATAGGAGTTCCAGGGAACGGGGGCGAGCAGTACTTC. Supplemented by reference TRBV19 and TRBJ2-7, the full variable domain reads DGGITQSPKYLFRKEGQNVTLSCEQNLNHDAMYWYRQDPGQGLRLIYYSQIVNDFQKGDIAEGYSVSREKKESFPLTVTSAQKNPTAFYLCASSIGVPGNGGEQYFGPGTRLTVT.

A single count supports this clone. Additional DNA sequences in this sample encode the identical CDR3. This rearrangement joins TRBV18 to TRBJ1-1; weak D call: TRBD1 (5 bases). CDR3 length equals 13 residues. The V and J ends lost 6 bases and 3 bases respectively, with 11 bases between them. Per the germline V gene, CDR1 is KGHSH and CDR2 is LQKENI. CDR3 protein: CASSPARDTEAFF. CDR3 nucleotides: TGTGCCAGCTCGCCTGCCAGGGACACTGAAGCTTTCTTT. Full variable domain (missing parts from reference TRBV18 and TRBJ1-1): NAGVMQNPRHLVRRRGQEARLRCSPMKGHSHVYWYRQLPEEGLKFMVYLQKENIIDESGMPKERFSAEFPKEGPSILRIQQVVRGDSAAYFCASSPARDTEAFFGQGTRLTVV.

This chain uses TRBV27 with TRBJ2-2; possible D gene TRBD2, 5 bases. The CDR3 has 15 amino acids. Germline assignment: CDR1 MNHEY and CDR2 SMNVEV (reference sequence). Trimming left V 1 base short and J 5 bases short, with 11 bases between. The CDR3: CASSLLNSGTGELFF. The CDR3 nucleotides are TGTGCCAGCAGTTTATTGAACAGCGGTACCGGGGAGCTGTTTTTT.

V is TRBV18 and J is TRBJ2-1; 12 bases match TRBD2. Germline CDR1 KGHSH, CDR2 LQKENI. V was pared by 2 bases and J by 5 bases, with 4 bases of the junction left unmatched. This CDR3 is 16 amino acids long. The CDR3 DNA is TGTGCCAGCTCACCAAGACTAGCGGGAGATGACAATGAGCAGTTCTTC. This sequence encodes CASSPRLAGDDNEQFF. Full variable domain (outside the CDR3, taken from reference TRBV18 and TRBJ2-1): NAGVMQNPRHLVRRRGQEARLRCSPMKGHSHVYWYRQLPEEGLKFMVYLQKENIIDESGMPKERFSAEFPKEGPSILRIQQVVRGDSAAYFCASSPRLAGDDNEQFFGPGTRLTVL.

This rearrangement joins TRBV29-1 to TRBJ1-1, with D possibly matching TRBD1 (5 bases). Deletions cut 6 bases from V and 6 bases from J, with 17 bases between. Looked up from germline, CDR1 is SQVTM and CDR2 is ANQGSEA. CDR3 length: 13 amino acids. The CDR3 here is CSVGGVMRAEAFF. CDR3 bases: TGCAGCGTGGGGGGGGTTATGAGGGCTGAAGCTTTCTTT.

The rearrangement joins TRBV5-1 to TRBJ2-2; D possibly matches TRBD1 or TRBD2 (5 bases each). This CDR3 region has 15 residues. V was shortened by 4 bases and J by 6 bases, with 16 bases between the two germline ends. Germline CDR1 SGHRS, CDR2 YFSETQ. CDR3 sequence reads: CASSLEGQDAGELFF. CDR3 sequence (DNA): TGCGCCAGCAGCCTCGAGGGGCAAGATGCCGGGGAGCTGTTTTTT.

With regard to this clone: The same CDR3 arises from other DNA sequences in this sample as well. The chain has TRBV28 and TRBJ2-7, with 12 bases matching TRBD1. This CDR3 is built from 15 residues. V was pared by 2 bases and J by 7 bases, with 6 bases of the junction left unmatched. Germline CDR1 reads MDHEN; CDR2 reads SYDVKM. The CDR3 region has the DNA TGTGCCAGCAGTTTACCGGGACAGGGGGCGCGGGAGCAGTACTTC. Residues: CASSLPGQGAREQYF.

CDR3 residues: CAWSPGTQVSDTQYF. In DNA form, the CDR3 reads TGTGCCTGGAGTCCTGGGACTCAGGTTTCAGATACGCAGTATTTT. The chain employs TRBV30 and TRBJ2-3; D possibly corresponds to TRBD2 (6 bases). Trimming removed 2 bases from V and 4 bases from J, with 16 bases in between. This CDR3 comprises 15 residues. Germline V gives CDR1 GTSNPN, CDR2 SVGIG (reference sequence).

This clone was seen only once. The chain combines TRBV10-2 with TRBJ2-2; TRBD1 might be the D (6 bases). Germline lookup yields CDR1 WSHSY and CDR2 SAAADI. This CDR3 comprises 14 residues. V was shortened by 8 bases and J by 6 bases, with 16 bases between the two germline ends. CDR3 sequence reads: CASRNPTGSGELFF. The CDR3 DNA follows: TGCGCCAGCCGAAACCCCACAGGGTCCGGGGAGCTGTTTTTT.

The chain couples TRBV27 to TRBJ2-3; D might be TRBD1 or TRBD2, each matching 6 bases. CDR3 length: 15 amino acids. The germline CDR1 and CDR2 sequences are MNHEY and SMNVEV (reference sequence). V lost 6 bases, J lost 6 bases, and 19 bases lay in between. DNA for the CDR3: TGTGCCAGCAGGGGGAGTTGGGGGGCGGCGGATACGCAGTATTTT. Amino acid sequence: CASRGSWGAADTQYF.

The chain combines TRBV4-1 with TRBJ2-4, with TRBD2 matching over 9 bases. The CDR3 loop spans 16 amino acids. V lost 4 bases, J lost 7 bases, and 11 bases stayed unmatched. The V gene's germline CDR1 is MGHRA and CDR2 YSYEKL. The CDR3 DNA follows: TGCGCCAGCAGCCTGTTTAGCGGGGGAGATAGGAACATTCAGTACTTC. Its translation: CASSLFSGGDRNIQYF.

The chain employs TRBV5-4 and TRBJ2-2; 9 bases map to TRBD2. Losses at the gene ends were 1 base for V and 5 bases for J; bases not matched to a gene: 6. Per germline, CDR1 SGHNT and CDR2 YYREEE (reference sequence). This CDR3 is 16 amino acids long. CDR3 coding DNA: TGTGCCAGCAGCTTGAGAGCGGGAGGTGGAACCGGGGAGCTGTTTTTT. Translating it yields CASSLRAGGGTGELFF.

The chain carries TRBV5-6 and TRBJ2-5; D is possibly TRBD1 or TRBD2 (6 bases each). Deletions cut 4 bases from V and 5 bases from J, with 18 bases between. Germline lookup yields CDR1 SGHDT and CDR2 YYEEEE. CDR3 size: 15 residues. This chain's CDR3 is CASSPGTGARETQYF. The CDR3, as DNA: TGTGCCAGCAGCCCGGGCACGGGGGCGAGGGAGACCCAGTACTTC.

The chain combines TRBV9 with TRBJ2-3, with D tentatively TRBD2 (7 bases). In germline, CDR1 is SGDLS, CDR2 YYNGEE. V lost 4 bases to trimming and J lost 4 bases, with 13 bases between them. The CDR3 is made up of 14 amino acids. In DNA, the CDR3 is TGTGCCAGCAGCATCTCCGGGGGGCCAGATACGCAGTATTTT. It specifies CASSISGGPDTQYF.

Comment on this clone: This sample includes further DNA sequences coding for the same CDR3. V and J are TRBV28 and TRBJ1-4, with 8 bases that match TRBD1. V lost 6 bases, J lost 0 bases, and 3 bases stayed unmatched. This CDR3 is 15 amino acids long. The germline V gene encodes CDR1 MDHEN and CDR2 SYDVKM. Here the CDR3 reads CASSLQGATNEKLFF. For the CDR3, the DNA is TGTGCCAGCAGCCTACAGGGGGCAACTAATGAAAAACTGTTTTTT.

The CDR3 protein is CASSLATSPTTYEQYF. The CDR3 region has the DNA TGTGCCAGCAGCTTAGCCACCAGCCCGACGACCTACGAGCAGTACTTC. The V gene is TRBV11-2, the J gene TRBJ2-7, with no clear D. Trimming took off 1 base at V and 2 bases at J, with 15 bases between the two ends. CDR1 SGHAT and CDR2 FQNNGV come from the germline V gene. CDR3 length equals 16 residues.

The rearrangement links TRBV11-3 to TRBJ2-1; perhaps TRBD1 as D (6 bases). Germline CDR1 SGHNT, CDR2 YENEEA. The CDR3 length is 12 residues. V was trimmed by 5 bases and J by 10 bases, leaving 12 bases between them. The CDR3 nucleotides are TGTGCCAGCAGCGTAGGACAGCAAGAGCAGTTCTTC. Protein product: CASSVGQQEQFF.

To note about this clone: Other DNA sequences within the sample encode an identical CDR3. The chain links TRBV18 to TRBJ2-5; the D gene is possibly TRBD1 (6 bases). The V gene lost 3 bases and the J gene lost 5 bases, with 10 bases spanning the gap. Germline V gene data show CDR1 as KGHSH and CDR2 as LQKENI. This CDR3 has 13 residues. Here the CDR3 DNA reads TGTGCCAGCTCACCCCGTAGGGGGGAGACCCAGTACTTC. Amino acid sequence: CASSPRRGETQYF.

The chain couples TRBV27 to TRBJ2-7, with 7 bases lining up with TRBD2. This CDR3 is built from 21 residues. CDR1 is MNHEY and CDR2 is SMNVEV in the germline V gene (reference sequence). With V trimmed by 0 bases and J by 0 bases, 20 bases remained unmatched. The CDR3 loop reads CASSLSPRRGLLIPGSYEQYF. The CDR3 region has the DNA TGTGCCAGCAGTTTATCCCCCCGGAGGGGACTACTTATCCCCGGCTCCTACGAGCAGTACTTC.

This chain connects TRBV6-4 to TRBJ1-2, with 7 positions matching TRBD1. The germline gives CDR1 MRHNA, CDR2 SNTAGT. J lost 8 bases, V lost 6 bases, and 15 bases had no gene match. CDR3 length: 15 residues. CDR3 protein: CASRISSGTVYGYTF. Written as DNA, the CDR3 is TGTGCCAGCAGAATCTCAAGCGGGACAGTCTACGGCTACACCTTC.

This chain uses TRBV18 with TRBJ2-3, with 7 bases matching TRBD1. CDR1 KGHSH and CDR2 LQKENI come from the germline V gene. Trimming removed 6 bases from V and 2 bases from J; junction bases left unmatched: 8. This CDR3 has 15 residues. For the CDR3, the DNA is TGTGCCAGCTCCCCGGGGACAGTTCCCACAGATACGCAGTATTTT. It translates to CASSPGTVPTDTQYF. The variable domain in full, with the rest retrieved from reference TRBV18 and TRBJ2-3, is NAGVMQNPRHLVRRRGQEARLRCSPMKGHSHVYWYRQLPEEGLKFMVYLQKENIIDESGMPKERFSAEFPKEGPSILRIQQVVRGDSAAYFCASSPGTVPTDTQYFGPGTRLTVL.

J is TRBJ2-6 and V is TRBV29-1; D may correspond to TRBD1 or TRBD2 (5 bases each). The CDR3 is made up of 14 amino acids. Looked up from germline, CDR1 is SQVTM and CDR2 is ANQGSEA. V lost 6 bases, J lost 2 bases, and 11 bases lay in between. Written as DNA, the CDR3 is TGCAGCGTCGTCGGGACGGCTGGGGCCAACGTCCTGACTTTC. Its translation is CSVVGTAGANVLTF.

This clone was observed a single time. This chain joins TRBV4-3 and TRBJ1-1; 10 positions match TRBD1. Germline-derived CDR1 and CDR2 are LGHNA and YSLEER. The ends lost 3 bases at V and 5 bases at J; junction bases unmatched: 6. The CDR3 is 15 amino acids. The CDR3 region has the DNA TGCGCCAGCAGCCAGCGACAGGGGGCCAGGACTGAAGCTTTCTTT. Amino acid sequence: CASSQRQGARTEAFF.

This chain links TRBV10-2 with TRBJ1-4; 7 positions agree with TRBD1. This CDR3 contains 18 residues. J was trimmed by 8 bases and V by 2 bases; bases with no gene match: 17. Germline CDR1 is WSHSY and CDR2 is SAAADI. CDR3 loop: CASSEPRGGPVNIEKLFF. In nucleotides, the CDR3 is TGCGCCAGCAGTGAGCCCCGAGGGGGCCCCGTTAATATCGAAAAACTGTTTTTT.

The J gene is TRBJ1-5, the V gene TRBV7-9, with D possibly TRBD1 on 6 matching bases. The CDR3 loop spans 16 amino acids. Trimming left V 3 bases short and J 3 bases short, with 15 bases between. Germline V lookup: CDR1 SEHNR, CDR2 FQNEAQ (reference sequence). In nucleotides, the CDR3 is TGTGCCAGCAGCTTCTACAGGGACGACCTCAATCAGCCCCAGCATTTT. Amino acids: CASSFYRDDLNQPQHF.

This clone occurred a few times. J is TRBJ1-5 and V is TRBV19; D unresolved. Germline V gene data show CDR1 as LNHDA and CDR2 as SQIVND (reference sequence). The CDR3 is 10 amino acids. The V gene lost 4 bases and the J gene lost 7 bases, with 2 bases spanning the gap. The CDR3 sequence is CASSTQPQHF. DNA for the CDR3: TGTGCCAGTAGTACCCAGCCCCAGCATTTT.

The chain carries TRBV6-1 and TRBJ1-5; tentatively, D is TRBD1 (5 bases). The germline gives CDR1 MNHNS, CDR2 SASEGT. The CDR3 loop spans 15 amino acids. V lost 4 bases, J lost 3 bases, and 13 bases lay in between. The DNA for the CDR3 is TGTGCCAGCAGTGGGGTTGGAGGGGACAATCAGCCCCAGCATTTT. This sequence encodes CASSGVGGDNQPQHF.

The J gene is TRBJ2-3, the V gene TRBV6-5; TRBD2 is a possible D gene (5 bases). CDR3 length: 15 residues. Trimming stripped 2 bases from V and 3 bases from J, with 12 bases between. Germline CDR1 is MNHEY and CDR2 is SVGAGI. This chain's CDR3 is CASSYPLAETDTQYF. Here the CDR3 DNA reads TGTGCCAGCAGTTACCCCCTAGCAGAGACAGATACGCAGTATTTT.

The chain couples TRBV6-5 to TRBJ2-7, with TRBD1 matching 9 bases. Germline CDR1 and CDR2: MNHEY and SVGAGI. The CDR3 sequence is 15 residues long. V lost 6 bases and J lost 4; bases outside the gene matches: 10. The CDR3 region has the DNA TGTGCCAGCAGCTCCAGAGGACAGGGGATTTACGAGCAGTACTTC. Protein: CASSSRGQGIYEQYF.